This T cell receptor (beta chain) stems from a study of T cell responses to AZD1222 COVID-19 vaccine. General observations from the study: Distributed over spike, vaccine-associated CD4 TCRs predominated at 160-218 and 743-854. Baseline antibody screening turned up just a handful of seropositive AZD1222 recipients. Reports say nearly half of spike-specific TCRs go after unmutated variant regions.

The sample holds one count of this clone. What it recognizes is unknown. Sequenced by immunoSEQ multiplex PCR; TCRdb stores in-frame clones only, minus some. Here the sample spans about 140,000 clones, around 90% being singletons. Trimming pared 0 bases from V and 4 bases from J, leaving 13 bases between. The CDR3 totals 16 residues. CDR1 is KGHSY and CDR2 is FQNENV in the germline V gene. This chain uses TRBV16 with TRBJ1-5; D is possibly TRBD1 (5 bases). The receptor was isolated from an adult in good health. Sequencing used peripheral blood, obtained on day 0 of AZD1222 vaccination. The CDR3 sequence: CASSQSLLWGNQPQHF. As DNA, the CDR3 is TGTGCCAGCAGCCAATCCCTGCTTTGGGGGAATCAGCCCCAGCATTTT.